One and the same sample provided the 31 T cell receptor beta chains below, sequenced in a study of blood T cells in healthy people across ages. Combining a sample-barcoded 5' primer with a J-beta primer mix, a second PCR ran for 7 to 11 cycles. One entry per CDR3 protein, called by TCRdb with MiXCR from the 5' RACE reads. The data contain 850,000 to 1,100,000 distinct CDR3 sequences, 35% to 40% of them singletons. Sequencing was performed on blood. Every receptor here comes from a man aged 18-30 years in good health.

In this sample, this clonotype turned up many times. The J gene is TRBJ2-3, the V gene TRBV10-3; D gene uncertain. Per the germline V gene, CDR1 is ENHRY and CDR2 is SYGVKD. This CDR3 region has 12 residues. V was clipped by 4 bases and J by 5 bases, with 7 bases between them. The CDR3 nucleotides are TGTGCCATCAGTGGGGCTAGAGATACGCAGTATTTT. Its translation is CAISGARDTQYF.

Only a few counts were recorded for this clonotype. The CDR3, as DNA: TGCGCCAGCAGCCAAGATGCAGGGGGCCCTAGCAATCAGCCCCAGCATTTT. Residues: CASSQDAGGPSNQPQHF. The chain links TRBV4-3 to TRBJ1-5; 8 bases line up with TRBD1. CDR1 and CDR2 (germline): LGHNA, YSLEER. V was clipped by 0 bases and J by 0 bases; unmatched bases: 4. The CDR3 loop spans 17 amino acids.

The chain carries TRBV12-3 or TRBV12-4 and TRBJ1-1, with no clear D. Trimming left V 3 bases short and J 1 base short, with 12 bases between. The CDR3 totals 15 residues. The DNA for the CDR3 is TGTGCCAGCAGTTTGGAGACTCACCGGAACACTGAAGCTTTCTTT. Translating it yields CASSLETHRNTEAFF.

V and J are TRBV3-1 and TRBJ2-5, with unresolved D. The CDR3 totals 14 residues. Between the trimmed V and J ends, which lost 4 bases and 5 bases, there was a span of 14 bases. Germline V gene data show CDR1 as LGHDT and CDR2 as YNNKEL (reference sequence). CDR3 region: CASSPAWVDETQYF. CDR3 coding DNA: TGTGCCAGCAGCCCCGCATGGGTGGATGAGACCCAGTACTTC.

The chain is built from TRBV24-1 and TRBJ2-3, with D perhaps assigned TRBD1 or TRBD2 (5 bases each). Germline values: CDR1 KGHDR, CDR2 SFDVKD. Between the trimmed V and J ends, which lost 7 bases and 4 bases, there was a span of 11 bases. This CDR3 is 13 amino acids long. The chain's CDR3 is CATRRGVADTQYF. CDR3 DNA: TGTGCCACCAGGAGGGGAGTGGCAGATACGCAGTATTTT.

This clonotype was seen a few times. The J gene is TRBJ1-2, the V gene TRBV20-1; perhaps TRBD1 as D (6 bases). The CDR3 has 14 amino acids. V shed 0 bases and J shed 3 bases, with 11 bases lying between them. The germline V gene encodes CDR1 DFQATT and CDR2 SNEGSKA (reference sequence). CDR3 DNA sequence: TGCAGTGCTAGAGATATGGCAGGGGACTATGGCTACACCTTC. Translated: CSARDMAGDYGYTF.

The chain links TRBV7-2 to TRBJ1-1; a possible D gene is TRBD1 (6 bases). The CDR3 sequence is 14 residues long. Trimming left V 2 bases short and J 5 bases short, with 12 bases between. Germline CDR1 is SGHTA and CDR2 is FQGNSA. In DNA, the CDR3 is TGTGCCAGCAGCTTACACCCAGGGGAAACTGAAGCTTTCTTT. Protein: CASSLHPGETEAFF.

The J gene is TRBJ1-4, the V gene TRBV4-3; 8 nucleotides line up with TRBD1. The CDR3 loop spans 15 amino acids. J gave up 3 bases and V 4 bases, and 4 bases lay outside the gene matches. CDR1 and CDR2 (germline): LGHNA, YSLEER. The CDR3 region has the DNA TGCGCCAGCAGCCCTCAACAGGGGGCTAATGAAAAACTGTTTTTT. Translation: CASSPQQGANEKLFF.

Points on this clonotype: A read error may account for a junction end that differs from germline. The genes are TRBV9 and TRBJ2-1, with TRBD2 matching 9 bases. The CDR3 is 15 residues long. Germline V gene data show CDR1 as SGDLS and CDR2 as YYNGEE. This CDR3 is CASSVGAGGYNAQFF. The CDR3 bases are TGTGCCAGCAGCGTAGGGGCGGGGGGGTACAATGCGCAGTTCTTC.

The chain carries TRBV4-1 and TRBJ2-1; possibly TRBD1 for D (6 bases). The V end was cut by 4 bases, the J end by 5 bases, with 15 bases between. The CDR3 loop spans 15 amino acids. Germline assignment: CDR1 MGHRA and CDR2 YSYEKL. The CDR3: CASSRQTGENNEQFF. The CDR3 DNA is TGCGCCAGCAGCCGACAGACAGGCGAAAACAATGAGCAGTTCTTC.

The chain uses TRBV29-1 and TRBJ1-2; D possibly corresponds to TRBD1 (6 bases). Trimming pared 5 bases from V and 0 bases from J, leaving 13 bases between. The germline gives CDR1 SQVTM, CDR2 ANQGSEA. The CDR3 is 14 residues long. The CDR3: CSVTMGGPNYGYTF. As DNA, the CDR3 is TGCAGCGTTACGATGGGGGGCCCTAACTATGGCTACACCTTC.

A few counts support this clonotype. The chain carries TRBV21-1 and TRBJ1-4; TRBD1 is taken as the D call from the table, unchecked against the DNA. TRBV21-1 is annotated as a pseudogene. The CDR3 consists of 17 residues. This CDR3 reads CASSVRDRGPYNEKLFF. CDR3 nucleotides: TGTGCCAGCAGCGTTCGGGACAGGGGTCCTTATAATGAAAAACTGTTTTTT.

The V call is TRBV7-2, the J call TRBJ1-2; D ambiguous. V was shortened by 1 base and J by 4 bases, with 13 bases between the two germline ends. The CDR3 sequence is 15 residues long. Germline CDR1 is SGHTA and CDR2 is FQGNSA. CDR3 protein: CASSLEAGWFYGYTF. CDR3 in DNA: TGTGCCAGCAGCTTAGAGGCGGGTTGGTTCTATGGCTACACCTTC.

This chain uses TRBV10-3 with TRBJ1-2; D is uncertain. The CDR3 has 14 residues. Between the trimmed V and J ends, which lost 8 bases and 0 bases, there was a span of 13 bases. Germline lookup yields CDR1 ENHRY and CDR2 SYGVKD. CDR3 in DNA: TGTGCCATCGGGTCAGAAGTAGCTAACTATGGCTACACCTTC. Translation gives CAIGSEVANYGYTF.

V is TRBV7-9 and J is TRBJ1-1; D unclear. Trimming pared 5 bases from V and 5 bases from J, leaving 24 bases between. Germline V gives CDR1 SEHNR, CDR2 FQNEAQ (reference sequence). This CDR3 region has 17 residues. The CDR3 region has the DNA TGTGCCAGCAGCCAATCGCATTACAGTCGGGCTGGAACTGAAGCTTTCTTT. Translation gives CASSQSHYSRAGTEAFF.

V is TRBV20-1 and J is TRBJ2-1, with unresolved D. The V gene's germline CDR1 is DFQATT and CDR2 SNEGSKA (reference sequence). CDR3 length: 13 amino acids. Trimming took 6 bases from V and 5 from J, leaving 14 bases between them. The CDR3 spells CSAYCLRDNEQFF. CDR3 coding DNA: TGCAGTGCCTACTGTCTCCGGGACAATGAGCAGTTCTTC.

V usage is TRBV20-1 and J usage is TRBJ1-1, with D unclear. Germline V CDR1 and CDR2: DFQATT, SNEGSKA (reference sequence). The V gene lost 7 bases and the J gene lost 1 base, with 13 bases spanning the gap. This CDR3 spans 13 amino acids. The CDR3 protein is CSVQDSPNTEAFF. DNA of the CDR3: TGCAGTGTTCAAGACTCCCCGAACACTGAAGCTTTCTTT.

The chain joins TRBV27 to TRBJ2-5; D assignment may be TRBD1 or TRBD2 (6 bases each). The J call is doubtful: the DNA matches TRBJ2-7 better. Germline V gives CDR1 MNHEY, CDR2 SMNVEV (reference sequence). The CDR3 consists of 15 residues. The CDR3 reads CASGIYAGEVNEQYF. The DNA for the CDR3 is TGTGCCAGCGGAATCTACGCAGGGGAGGTTAACGAGCAGTACTTC.

The table lists this clonotype with a few counts. The chain has TRBV7-9 and TRBJ2-3, with TRBD2 matching over 10 bases. V was pared by 5 bases and J by 0 bases, with 8 bases of the junction left unmatched. The germline V gene has CDR1 SEHNR and CDR2 FQNEAQ (reference sequence). The CDR3 extends over 17 amino acids. Here the CDR3 DNA reads TGTGCCAGCAGCCCCACTAGCGGGGAGACAAGCACAGATACGCAGTATTTT. Translating gives CASSPTSGETSTDTQYF.

The V call is TRBV20-1, the J call TRBJ1-2; D perhaps matches TRBD1 (6 bases). Deletions cut 5 bases from V and 1 base from J, with 17 bases between. The CDR3 loop spans 15 amino acids. Germline V gene lookup returns CDR1 DFQATT and CDR2 SNEGSKA (reference sequence). The CDR3 spells CSARDTDGVNYGYTF. CDR3 nucleotides: TGCAGTGCTCGGGACACCGACGGCGTTAACTATGGCTACACCTTC.

This chain joins TRBV13 and TRBJ1-1; D unresolved. Germline V gene data show CDR1 as PRHDT and CDR2 as FYEKMQ (reference sequence). The CDR3 is made up of 14 amino acids. The ends were cut back, 3 bases at V and 5 bases at J, with 13 bases in the middle. The CDR3 spells CASSFTLAGTEAFF. The CDR3 region has the DNA TGTGCCAGCAGCTTCACCCTAGCGGGTACTGAAGCTTTCTTT.

The chain joins TRBV6-6 to TRBJ1-1, with D unresolved. CDR1 is MNHNY, CDR2 SVGAGI, per germline (reference sequence). This CDR3 is 14 amino acids long. Trimming took 7 bases from V and 7 from J, leaving 19 bases between them. The CDR3 DNA reads TGTGCCAGCACCGCCGGTTCTTATGTGAGTGAAGCTTTCTTT. Its translation: CASTAGSYVSEAFF.

The genes are TRBV12-3 or TRBV12-4 and TRBJ1-1; TRBD1 agrees at 8 bases. V lost 6 bases, J lost 5 bases, and 5 bases stayed unmatched. The CDR3 runs 13 residues. CDR3 protein: CASRPNRGTEAFF. CDR3 bases: TGTGCCAGCAGACCTAACAGGGGGACTGAAGCTTTCTTT.

The chain is built from TRBV4-1 and TRBJ1-1; D gene unclear. Between the trimmed V and J ends, which lost 0 bases and 12 bases, there was a span of 20 bases. Germline CDR1 MGHRA, CDR2 YSYEKL. CDR3 length equals 15 residues. The CDR3 sequence is CASSQEGSTLVGPFF. The CDR3 bases are TGCGCCAGCAGCCAAGAGGGTAGCACACTCGTTGGACCTTTCTTT.

The chain has TRBV12-3 or TRBV12-4 and TRBJ2-2; D is unresolved. CDR3 length equals 16 residues. The V and J ends lost 3 bases and 0 bases respectively, with 11 bases between them. Here the CDR3 reads CASSLGSRANTGELFF. Here the CDR3 DNA reads TGTGCCAGCAGTTTGGGCTCCAGAGCGAACACCGGGGAGCTGTTTTTT.

The V and J genes are TRBV12-3 or TRBV12-4 and TRBJ1-2, with D hard to call. Deletions cut 7 bases from V and 3 bases from J, with 12 bases between. This CDR3 is built from 13 residues. The CDR3 DNA follows: TGTGCCAGCACCCCTCGTAGCGACTATGGCTACACCTTC. It codes for CASTPRSDYGYTF.

The chain is built from TRBV28 and TRBJ1-4, with D unclear. CDR1 MDHEN and CDR2 SYDVKM come from the germline V gene. The CDR3 totals 16 residues. Trimming shortened V by 2 bases and J by 8 bases, and 18 bases separated the two germline ends. This CDR3 is CASSLQSDHSREKLFF. CDR3 bases: TGTGCCAGCAGTTTACAGTCTGACCATTCGCGAGAAAAACTGTTTTTT.

This chain uses TRBV20-1 with TRBJ2-3; TRBD2 matches 8 bases. Trimming took 2 bases from V and 3 from J; bases not matched to a gene: 7. This CDR3 has 15 amino acids. Germline assignment: CDR1 DFQATT and CDR2 SNEGSKA (reference sequence). Here the CDR3 reads CSARSSGLATDTQYF. CDR3 nucleotide sequence: TGCAGTGCTAGAAGCTCCGGACTAGCAACAGATACGCAGTATTTT.

This clonotype occurred a few times. The chain uses TRBV4-3 and TRBJ2-1; 7 bases map to TRBD1. The CDR3 sequence is 14 residues long. V gave up 5 bases and J gave up 2 bases; unmatched junction bases: 3. CDR1 and CDR2 (germline): LGHNA, YSLEER. CDR3 residues: CASSADRAYNEQFF. CDR3 coding DNA: TGCGCCAGCAGCGCCGACAGGGCCTACAATGAGCAGTTCTTC.

This clonotype was counted only a few times. The chain uses TRBV29-1 and TRBJ2-1; a weak D match, TRBD1 (6 bases). V dropped 5 bases and J dropped 6 bases, with 17 bases sitting between them. Looked up from germline, CDR1 is SQVTM and CDR2 is ANQGSEA. The CDR3 contains 14 residues. CDR3 region: CSVPPRGQGNEQFF. CDR3 DNA: TGCAGCGTTCCCCCCCGGGGACAAGGCAATGAGCAGTTCTTC.

This chain uses TRBV2 with TRBJ1-1; D perhaps matches TRBD1 (5 bases). V lost 4 bases and J 1 base, leaving 13 bases between the germline ends. Per the germline V gene, CDR1 is SNHLY and CDR2 is FYNNEI. CDR3 length equals 15 residues. The CDR3 region has the DNA TGTGCCAGCAGTGTATCGCAGGGCCAGAACACTGAAGCTTTCTTT. Encoded protein: CASSVSQGQNTEAFF.